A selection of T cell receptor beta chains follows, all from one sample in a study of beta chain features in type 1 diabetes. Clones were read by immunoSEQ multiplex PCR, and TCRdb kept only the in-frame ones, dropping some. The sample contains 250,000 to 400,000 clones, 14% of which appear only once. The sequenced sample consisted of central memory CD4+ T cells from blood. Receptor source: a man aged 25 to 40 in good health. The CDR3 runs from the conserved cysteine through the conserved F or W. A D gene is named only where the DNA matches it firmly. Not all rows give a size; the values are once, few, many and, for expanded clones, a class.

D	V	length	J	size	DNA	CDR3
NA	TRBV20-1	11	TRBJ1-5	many	TGCAGTGCTGGGACCAATCAGCCCCAGCATTTT	CSAGTNQPQHF
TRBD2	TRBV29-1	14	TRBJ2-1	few	TGCAGCGGCGGACTAGCGGGAGCGCTAGGCGAGCAGTTCTTC	CSGGLAGALGEQFF
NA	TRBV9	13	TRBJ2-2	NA	TGTGCCAGCAGCCCCCGAATGGCCGGGGAGCTGTTTTTT	CASSPRMAGELFF
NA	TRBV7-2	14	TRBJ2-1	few	TGTGCCAGCATGGAACAAGCGAGATCCAATGAGCAGTTCTTC	CASMEQARSNEQFF
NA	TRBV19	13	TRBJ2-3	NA	TGTGCCAGTAGGGGACACTCTACAGATACGCAGTATTTT	CASRGHSTDTQYF
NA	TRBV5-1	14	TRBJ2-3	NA	TGCGCCAGCAGCTTGCCGTTACCCACAGATACGCAGTATTTT	CASSLPLPTDTQYF
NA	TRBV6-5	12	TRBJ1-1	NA	TGTGCCAGCAGCCTCGAGCACCCTGGGGCTTTCTTT	CASSLEHPGAFF
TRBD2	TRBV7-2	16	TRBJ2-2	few	TGTGCCAGCAGCTTAGGCCGGACTAGCCGTGCCGGGGAGCTGTTTTTT	CASSLGRTSRAGELFF
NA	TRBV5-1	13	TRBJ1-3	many	TGCGCCAGCAGCCAGGGAGCTGGAAACACCATATATTTT	CASSQGAGNTIYF
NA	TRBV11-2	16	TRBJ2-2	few	TGTGCCAGCAGCTTAGGGGAGGTTTGGAACACCGGGGAGCTGTTTTTT	CASSLGEVWNTGELFF
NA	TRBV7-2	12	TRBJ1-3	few	TGTGCCAGCAGCCCCCTCCAAAACACCATATATTTT	CASSPLQNTIYF
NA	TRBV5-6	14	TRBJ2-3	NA	TGTGCCAGCAGGCGAAGGACTTCTACAGATACGCAGTATTTT	CASRRRTSTDTQYF
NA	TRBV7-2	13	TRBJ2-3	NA	TGTGCCAGCAGAACCGGGACAATAAATACGCAGTATTTT	CASRTGTINTQYF
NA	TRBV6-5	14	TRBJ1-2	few	TGTGCCAGCAGGCCCGGGGCCACTAACTATGGCTACACCTTC	CASRPGATNYGYTF
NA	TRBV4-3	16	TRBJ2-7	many	TGCGCCAGCAGCCAAGAGCCAGGGAGGACTACCTACGAGCAGTACTTC	CASSQEPGRTTYEQYF
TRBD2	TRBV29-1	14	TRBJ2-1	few	TGCAGCGTGGCCGGGACTAGGATTCGGAATGAGCAGTTCTTC	CSVAGTRIRNEQFF
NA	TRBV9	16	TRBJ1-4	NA	TGTGCCAGCAGCGTAGGGGAATATCCGGCTAATGAAAAACTGTTTTTT	CASSVGEYPANEKLFF
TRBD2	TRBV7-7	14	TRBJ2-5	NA	TGTGCCACATCCCTAGCGGGAGGTCGAGAGACCCAGTACTTC	CATSLAGGRETQYF
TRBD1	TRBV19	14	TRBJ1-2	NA	TGTGCCAGTAGTCGACAGGGGGGTAACTATGGCTACACCTTC	CASSRQGGNYGYTF
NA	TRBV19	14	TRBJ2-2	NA	TGTGCCAGTAAAGCAGGGTTATTATCCGGGGAGCTGTTTTTT	CASKAGLLSGELFF
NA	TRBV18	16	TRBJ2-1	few	TGTGCCAGCTCACCATTAGGACAGACACTGAGCAATGAGCAGTTCTTC	CASSPLGQTLSNEQFF
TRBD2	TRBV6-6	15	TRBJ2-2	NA	TGTGCCAGCAGTCCGGGGGGGACAAACACCGGGGAGCTGTTTTTT	CASSPGGTNTGELFF
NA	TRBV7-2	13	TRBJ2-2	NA	TGTGCCAGCAGCCGGGACACTTCCGGGGAGCTGTTTTTT	CASSRDTSGELFF
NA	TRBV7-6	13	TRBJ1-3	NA	TGTGCCAGCAGCTCGAGCGGGGGAAACACCATATATTTT	CASSSSGGNTIYF
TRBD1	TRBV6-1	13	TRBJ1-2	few	TGTGCCAGCAGGGTGACAGGGTCTGGTGGCTACACCTTC	CASRVTGSGGYTF
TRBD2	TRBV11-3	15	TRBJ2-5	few	TGTGCCAGCAGCATCATAGCGGGGGGGCGGAAGACCCAGTACTTC	CASSIIAGGRKTQYF
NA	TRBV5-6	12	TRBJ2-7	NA	TGTGCCAGCAGCTCAGGGACAAAGAAGCAGTACTTC	CASSSGTKKQYF
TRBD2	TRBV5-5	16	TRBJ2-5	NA	TGTGCCAGCAGCTTGGCGCTAGCGGGAGGCCAAGAGACCCAGTACTTC	CASSLALAGGQETQYF
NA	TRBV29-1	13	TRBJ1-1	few	TGCAGCGTTGAAGATTGGGCAGGCGGTGAAGCTTTCTTT	CSVEDWAGGEAFF
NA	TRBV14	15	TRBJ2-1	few	TGTGCCAGCAGCCATTTCGGGAGTCTTTACAATGAGCAGTTCTTC	CASSHFGSLYNEQFF
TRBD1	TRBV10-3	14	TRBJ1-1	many	TGTGCCATCAGAGCGGGACAGGGGGCCGATGAAGCTTTCTTT	CAIRAGQGADEAFF
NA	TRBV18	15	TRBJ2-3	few	TGTGCCAGCTCACCCGGAGCGCAGGACACAGATACGCAGTATTTT	CASSPGAQDTDTQYF
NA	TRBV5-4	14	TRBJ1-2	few	TGTGCCAGCAGCCCTTGGGGGGAGCGAGAAGGCTACACCTTC	CASSPWGEREGYTF
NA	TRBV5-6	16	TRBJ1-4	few	TGTGCCAGCAGCTTGGTGGGGGCAGGGACTAATGAAAAACTGTTTTTT	CASSLVGAGTNEKLFF
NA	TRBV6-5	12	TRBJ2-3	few	TGTGCCAGCAGCCGAGGGAGGGATACGCAGTATTTT	CASSRGRDTQYF
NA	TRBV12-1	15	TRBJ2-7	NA	TGTGCCAGCCGATTCCAGATTTGGGGGCGCGACGAGCAGTACTTC	CASRFQIWGRDEQYF
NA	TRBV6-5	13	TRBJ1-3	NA	TGTGCCAGCAGCGGACGCTCTGGAAACACCATATATTTT	CASSGRSGNTIYF
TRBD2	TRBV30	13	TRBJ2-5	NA	TGTGCCTGGAGTCTACTAGCGGAAGAGACCCAGTACTTC	CAWSLLAEETQYF
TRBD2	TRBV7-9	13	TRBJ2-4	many	TGTGCCAGCACCTTATTGCGGGGGGACATTCAGTACTTC	CASTLLRGDIQYF
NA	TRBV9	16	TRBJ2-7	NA	TGTGCCAGCAGTTTAGTTGGATTCACTGATTCCTACGAGCAGTACTTC	CASSLVGFTDSYEQYF
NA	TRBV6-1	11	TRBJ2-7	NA	TGTGCCAGTACGGACGGTTACGAGCAGTACTTC	CASTDGYEQYF
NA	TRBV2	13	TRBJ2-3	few	TGTGCCAGCAATGGGGCTAGCACAGATACGCAGTATTTT	CASNGASTDTQYF
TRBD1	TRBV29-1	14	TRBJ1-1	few	TGCAGCGTAACGACAGGGGGCATGAACACTGAAGCTTTCTTT	CSVTTGGMNTEAFF
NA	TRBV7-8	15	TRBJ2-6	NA	TGTGCCAGCAGCTTAGGGGTTTCCGGGGCCAACGTCCTGACTTTC	CASSLGVSGANVLTF
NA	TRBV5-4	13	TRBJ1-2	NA	TGTGCCAGCAGCTTGGTCGGGGTACGGGGCTACACCTTC	CASSLVGVRGYTF
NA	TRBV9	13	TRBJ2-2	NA	TGTGCCAGCAGCGTAGTGGGGGACGGGGAGCTGTTTTTT	CASSVVGDGELFF
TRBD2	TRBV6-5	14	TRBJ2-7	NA	TGTGCCAGCAGTTTGGTAGCGGGGGGTTACGAGCAGTACTTC	CASSLVAGGYEQYF
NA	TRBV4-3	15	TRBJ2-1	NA	TGCGCCAGCAGCCCTTCATCGGACTCTAACAATGAGCAGTTCTTC	CASSPSSDSNNEQFF
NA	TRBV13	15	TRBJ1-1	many	TGTGCCAGCAGACTACCTCGGGGTGTTGGCACTGAAGCTTTCTTT	CASRLPRGVGTEAFF